The following is a T cell receptor (beta chain) sequence with its context. Other DNA sequences in this specimen translate into the identical CDR3. The sample is drawn from a study of shared clonotypes between healthy human individuals. Turning to the study itself: Per donor, three plates held CD4 naive cells, three held CD4 memory, two held CD8 naive and one held CD8 memory.

This table comes from immunoSEQ multiplex PCR, and its TCRdb copy is limited to in-frame clones, with some not included. The table lists some 2.1 million clones, about 95% of them singletons. Looked up from germline, CDR1 is SGHRS and CDR2 is YFSETQ. V was cut by 1 base and J by 5 bases, with 9 bases left in between. This CDR3 comprises 13 residues. Only CD45RO-negative cells positively selected for CCR7 counted as naive CD8 cells, so terminally differentiated effector memory CD45RA+ cells were excluded. Input material: naive CD8+ T cells sorted from blood. This chain joins TRBV5-1 and TRBJ1-1; D unresolved. This clonotype was sampled from a young man in good health. CDR3: CASSLNPVTEAFF. As DNA, the CDR3 is TGCGCCAGCAGCTTGAACCCAGTAACTGAAGCTTTCTTT.